These 13 T cell receptor beta chains were sequenced from one sample in a study of blood T cell repertoires in COVID-19. TCRdb's copy holds only in-frame clones and misses some; the assay was immunoSEQ multiplex PCR. The profile shows about 98,000 clones, roughly 80% of them singletons. Sequencing was carried out using peripheral blood. The receptors originated from an elderly woman with acute or convalescent COVID-19.

The V call is TRBV24-1, the J call TRBJ1-2, with D tentatively TRBD1 (5 bases). V was shortened by 7 bases and J by 5 bases, with 10 bases between the two germline ends. CDR1 and CDR2 from the germline V gene are KGHDR and SFDVKD. This CDR3 spans 12 amino acids. CDR3 residues: CATSSGGYGYTF. Here the CDR3 DNA reads TGTGCCACCAGCTCCGGGGGATATGGCTACACCTTC.

The CDR3 DNA sequence: TGTGCCAGCAGTGACTACGCGGGGGCCGGGGCCAACGTCCTGACTTTC. Protein: CASSDYAGAGANVLTF. The genes are TRBV6-4 and TRBJ2-6; D might be TRBD2 (7 bases). CDR3 length equals 16 residues. CDR1 and CDR2 (germline): MRHNA, SNTAGT. V was clipped by 1 base and J by 4 bases, with 11 bases between them.

The gene calls are TRBV30 and TRBJ2-3, with D possibly being TRBD1 (6 bases). CDR3 size: 14 residues. The V end was cut by 5 bases, the J end by 0 bases, with 12 bases between. Per germline, CDR1 GTSNPN and CDR2 SVGIG (reference sequence). The DNA for the CDR3 is TGTGCCTGGTCGGTTGGACAGAGCACAGATACGCAGTATTTT. Translating gives CAWSVGQSTDTQYF.

J is TRBJ2-5 and V is TRBV6-2 or TRBV6-3, with D perhaps TRBD1 or TRBD2 (7 bases each). There are 16 residues in the CDR3. Germline-derived CDR1 and CDR2 are MNHEY and SVGEGT. V was cut by 6 bases and J by 4 bases, with 21 bases left in between. CDR3 region: CASSRGARAGGETQYF. CDR3 nucleotide sequence: TGTGCCAGCAGCCGGGGGGCACGGGCAGGGGGAGAGACCCAGTACTTC.

The V and J genes are TRBV6-2 or TRBV6-3 and TRBJ1-2, with TRBD1 matching over 7 bases. This CDR3 comprises 14 residues. Germline lookup yields CDR1 MNHEY and CDR2 SVGEGT. The J segment lost 7 bases and the V segment lost 5 bases, leaving 10 bases of the junction unmatched. CDR3 in amino acids: CASSGWDSAGGYTF. The CDR3 DNA is TGTGCCAGCAGTGGATGGGACAGCGCGGGTGGCTACACCTTC.

V gene TRBV2 combines with J gene TRBJ2-1, with 8 bases lining up with TRBD1. Germline CDR1 and CDR2: SNHLY and FYNNEI. There are 12 residues in the CDR3. After removal of 3 bases from V and 13 bases from J, the junction contained 5 bases not matched to a gene. The chain's CDR3 is CASSERTGIQFF. The CDR3 nucleotides read TGTGCCAGCAGTGAGCGGACAGGGATCCAGTTCTTC.

The chain couples TRBV5-1 to TRBJ2-1; D possibly corresponds to TRBD1 (6 bases). V was pared by 1 base and J by 5 bases, with 10 bases between. Germline CDR1 SGHRS, CDR2 YFSETQ. The CDR3 has 14 residues. The CDR3 reads CASSLQDRHNEQFF. In DNA form, the CDR3 reads TGCGCCAGCAGCTTGCAGGACAGACACAATGAGCAGTTCTTC.

This rearrangement joins TRBV13 to TRBJ1-1, with TRBD1 as a possible D gene (6 bases). V lost 5 bases, J lost 9 bases, and 13 bases lay in between. CDR1 is PRHDT and CDR2 is FYEKMQ in the germline V gene (reference sequence). The CDR3 spans 12 residues. CDR3 coding DNA: TGTGCCAGCAGCCCGAGGACAGTTCAAGCTTTCTTT. Translation gives CASSPRTVQAFF.

The rearrangement links TRBV25-1 to TRBJ1-3, with 7 bases that match TRBD1. Germline V gene sequence: CDR1 MGHDK, CDR2 SYGVNS. The CDR3 is 15 amino acids. Germline trimming cut 5 bases from V and 5 bases from J; bases unmatched to any gene: 9. CDR3 sequence reads: CASSPEGTARNTIYF. In DNA, the CDR3 is TGTGCCAGCAGTCCAGAGGGGACAGCACGAAACACCATATATTTT.

The gene calls are TRBV10-1 and TRBJ2-3, with D possibly being TRBD2 (6 bases). CDR3 length: 17 amino acids. Germline lookup yields CDR1 WNHNN and CDR2 SYGVQD (reference sequence). Trimming stripped 4 bases from V and 2 bases from J, with 19 bases between. The CDR3 is CASSGPQTSVHTDTQYF. Written as DNA, the CDR3 is TGCGCCAGCAGTGGCCCCCAGACTAGTGTGCACACAGATACGCAGTATTTT.

The chain combines TRBV7-9 with TRBJ1-5; possibly TRBD1 for D (5 bases). The CDR3 contains 14 residues. V was cut by 0 bases and J by 6 bases, with 9 bases left in between. Germline V gene lookup returns CDR1 SEHNR and CDR2 FQNEAQ (reference sequence). CDR3 coding DNA: TGTGCCAGCAGCTTAGCGGGGGAGGGTCAGCCCCAGCATTTT. Residues: CASSLAGEGQPQHF.

This clone was detected only a few times. This chain joins TRBV28 and TRBJ1-2; D is perhaps TRBD1 (6 bases). The V and J ends lost 6 bases and 3 bases respectively, with 26 bases between them. Germline V gives CDR1 MDHEN, CDR2 SYDVKM. The CDR3 sequence is 18 residues long. CDR3 region: CASSPRPQQGPSDYGYTF. The CDR3, as DNA: TGTGCCAGCAGCCCCAGGCCTCAACAGGGACCTTCCGACTATGGCTACACCTTC.

This clone was observed once. V and J are TRBV6-1 and TRBJ1-5; a possible D gene is TRBD1 (5 bases). Germline CDR1 reads MNHNS; CDR2 reads SASEGT. The length of the CDR3 is 16 residues. Trimming left V 3 bases short and J 3 bases short, with 15 bases between. The CDR3 DNA is TGTGCCAGCAGTGAGGTGTGGGGGAGGACCAATCAGCCCCAGCATTTT. Its protein product is CASSEVWGRTNQPQHF.